This passage covers 14 T cell receptor beta chains from one sample sequenced in a study of cytomegalovirus exposure and HLA in healthy donors (TCRdb year 2017). Libraries were prepared through the immunoSEQ multiplex PCR assay. For the multiplex PCR, a mixture combining 60 forward primers for TCR Vbeta segments and 13 reverse primers for TCR Jbeta segments was used. TCRdb holds this immuneACCESS table with in-frame rearrangements only. Some clones are missing; in checked studies, unresolved V genes explain under half, and the rest has no known cause. The sample profile shows 150,000 to 200,000 clones; 65% to 90% of them were found once. The ten largest clones represent about 1.3% of the sample. The sequenced sample was PBMCs. These receptors were obtained from a girl aged 2-10 years in good health and CMV-seropositive.

The gene calls are TRBV6-5 and TRBJ1-6; D is undetermined. The CDR3 is 14 amino acids. The ends were cut back, 1 base at V and 13 bases at J, with 14 bases in the middle. CDR1 and CDR2 from the germline V gene are MNHEY and SVGAGI. The CDR3 bases are TGTGCCAGCAGTTACTACAGTGCTAACTGCCCCCTCCACTTT. This codes for CASSYYSANCPLHF.

J is TRBJ2-1 and V is TRBV5-1; maybe TRBD2 (5 bases). With 2 bases removed from V and 5 bases from J, the gap between germline ends came to 11 bases. There are 14 residues in the CDR3. From germline, CDR1 is SGHRS and CDR2 YFSETQ. The CDR3 nucleotides are TGCGCCAGCAGCTTACGGACGGGGAACAATGAGCAGTTCTTC. Translating gives CASSLRTGNNEQFF.

V is TRBV2 and J is TRBJ1-5, with D unresolved. Per germline, CDR1 SNHLY and CDR2 FYNNEI. The CDR3 is 12 amino acids. V lost 11 bases, J lost 4 bases, and 12 bases lay in between. CDR3: CASKGANQPQHF. CDR3 in DNA: TGTGCCTCTAAAGGAGCTAATCAGCCCCAGCATTTT.

The rearrangement joins TRBV27 to TRBJ2-5, with D perhaps TRBD2 (5 bases). CDR1 is MNHEY, CDR2 SMNVEV, per germline (reference sequence). V lost 5 bases to trimming and J lost 1 base, with 11 bases between them. This CDR3 is built from 14 residues. Written as DNA, the CDR3 is TGTGCCAGCAGTCCTAGCTTGGTCCAAGAGACCCAGTACTTC. It codes for CASSPSLVQETQYF.

This clone showed up just once. This rearrangement joins TRBV2 to TRBJ2-7; 12 bases match TRBD2. V gave up 2 bases and J gave up 0 bases; unmatched junction bases: 5. The CDR3 loop spans 17 amino acids. The germline gives CDR1 SNHLY, CDR2 FYNNEI. This CDR3 is CASSERPSGGASYEQYF. CDR3 DNA sequence: TGTGCCAGCAGTGAAAGGCCTAGCGGGGGGGCCTCCTACGAGCAGTACTTC.

This clone was picked up one time. The chain carries TRBV15 and TRBJ1-2; possible D gene TRBD1, 5 bases. Looked up from germline, CDR1 is LNHNV and CDR2 is YYDKDF (reference sequence). This CDR3 has 16 residues. Trimming stripped 0 bases from V and 4 bases from J, with 15 bases between. Written as DNA, the CDR3 is TGTGCCACCAGCAGAGATACTCCTCAGGGTAGCTATGGCTACACCTTC. Translating it yields CATSRDTPQGSYGYTF.

The chain links TRBV27 to TRBJ1-2; possibly TRBD1 for D (6 bases). CDR1 is MNHEY, CDR2 SMNVEV, per germline (reference sequence). CDR3 length: 14 amino acids. Trimming removed 7 bases from V and 5 bases from J, with 17 bases in between. CDR3 sequence (DNA): TGTGCCAGCACCGTTGTAGGGGGTAATTATGGCTACACCTTC. This gives the protein CASTVVGGNYGYTF.

This sequence joins TRBV7-9 and TRBJ1-1; 10 bases line up with TRBD1. The CDR3 totals 17 residues. Germline V gene sequence: CDR1 SEHNR, CDR2 FQNEAQ (reference sequence). V lost 5 bases and J lost 6; bases outside the gene matches: 15. DNA of the CDR3: TGTGCCAGCAGCCAATCTCCGGGACAGGGGCTCGGGGCTGAAGCTTTCTTT. Amino acids: CASSQSPGQGLGAEAFF.

The V gene is TRBV10-3, the J gene TRBJ2-1, with a tentative D call TRBD1 (5 bases). V dropped 8 bases and J dropped 6 bases, with 20 bases sitting between them. The CDR3 contains 15 residues. Germline lookup yields CDR1 ENHRY and CDR2 SYGVKD. This CDR3 reads CAIAIMDSGLNEQFF. In nucleotides, the CDR3 is TGTGCCATCGCTATAATGGATTCAGGGCTCAATGAGCAGTTCTTC.

The CDR3, as DNA: TGTGCCAGCTCACCTGGACAGGCCAACGAGCAGTACTTC. It specifies CASSPGQANEQYF. The chain recombines TRBV18 with TRBJ2-5; 7 bases align to TRBD1. TRBJ2-7 matches the DNA end more closely, so the J call is doubtful. The CDR3 sequence is 13 residues long. Per germline, CDR1 KGHSH and CDR2 LQKENI.

Here the CDR3 reads CASSLGALSSGANVLTF. The CDR3 DNA sequence: TGTGCCAGCAGCTTAGGGGCCCTAAGCTCTGGGGCCAACGTCCTGACTTTC. The rearrangement links TRBV7-2 to TRBJ2-6; D is unresolved. Germline V gene data show CDR1 as SGHTA and CDR2 as FQGNSA. The CDR3 is 17 amino acids. The V gene lost 1 base and the J gene lost 0 bases, with 10 bases spanning the gap.

The V and J genes are TRBV28 and TRBJ2-1; TRBD1 matches at 9 bases. The V and J ends lost 7 bases and 8 bases, in that order; junction bases with no gene match: 6. Germline CDR1 MDHEN, CDR2 SYDVKM. The CDR3 has 13 residues. CDR3 region: CASTRQGDDEQFF. CDR3 bases: TGTGCCAGCACCAGACAGGGGGACGATGAGCAGTTCTTC. The full variable domain, rest sourced from reference TRBV28 and TRBJ2-1, is DVKVTQSSRYLVKRTGEKVFLECVQDMDHENMFWYRQDPGLGLRLIYFSYDVKMKEKGDIPEGYSVSREKKERFSLILESASTNQTSMYLCASTRQGDDEQFFGPGTRLTVL.

The rearrangement links TRBV7-8 to TRBJ2-7; maybe TRBD2 (5 bases). The CDR3 has 17 residues. Germline values: CDR1 SGHVS, CDR2 FQNEAQ. The V and J ends lost 8 bases and 1 base respectively, with 24 bases between them. DNA of the CDR3: TGTGCCAGCCTAAAAATATCCGGGATAAAGCCTTCCTACGAGCAGTACTTC. Translated, it gives CASLKISGIKPSYEQYF.

This clone was picked up a small number of times. This chain uses TRBV2 with TRBJ2-7; no clear D gene. Trimming shortened V by 8 bases and J by 4 bases, and 12 bases separated the two germline ends. Per germline, CDR1 SNHLY and CDR2 FYNNEI. The CDR3 totals 12 residues. CDR3 in DNA: TGTGCCAGCCGCATTCTAGGTTACGAGCAGTACTTC. Translated: CASRILGYEQYF.